This T cell receptor beta chain was retrieved from a study of CD8+ T cells in alopecia areata. Whole-study findings and limits: A single nonresponder leaves the baseline CD8+ expansion link to response uncertain.

Extraction of RNA preceded its reverse transcription into cDNA, which served as the sequencing template. Assay: immunoSEQ multiplex PCR; the TCRdb copy retains only in-frame clones and omits some. Of roughly 120,000 clones in the sample, 53% are singletons; the top ten hold 0.46%. As to treatment: oral pan-JAK inhibitor, 5-10 mg twice daily. The germline CDR1 and CDR2 sequences are MGHRA and YSYEKL. The CDR3 covers 13 residues. The germline V and J ends were trimmed by 0 bases and 8 bases, with 7 bases remaining between them. Concerning this clone: Its antigen is unidentified.

This clonotype was obtained from a human donor with alopecia areata. V and J are TRBV4-1 and TRBJ2-2; D gene unclear. The sample in question was CD4+ T cells sorted from blood, obtained at week 4, from a patient treated with tofacitinib. CDR3 sequence: CASSQDWSGELFF. In DNA form, the CDR3 reads TGCGCCAGCAGCCAAGACTGGTCGGGGGAGCTGTTTTTT.